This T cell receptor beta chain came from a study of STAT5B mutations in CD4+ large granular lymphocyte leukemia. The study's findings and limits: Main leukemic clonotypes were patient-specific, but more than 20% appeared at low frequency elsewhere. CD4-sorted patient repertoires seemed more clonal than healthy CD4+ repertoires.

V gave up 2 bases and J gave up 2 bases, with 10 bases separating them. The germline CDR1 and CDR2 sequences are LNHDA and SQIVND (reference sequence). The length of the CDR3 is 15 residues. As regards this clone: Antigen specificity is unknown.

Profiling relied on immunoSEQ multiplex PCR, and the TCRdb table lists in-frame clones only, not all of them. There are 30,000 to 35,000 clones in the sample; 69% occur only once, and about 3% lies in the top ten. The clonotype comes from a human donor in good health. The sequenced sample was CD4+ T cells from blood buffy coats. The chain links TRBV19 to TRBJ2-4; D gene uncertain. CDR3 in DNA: TGTGCCAGTAGTATAAAAAGTTGGTCCAAAAACATTCAGTACTTC. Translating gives CASSIKSWSKNIQYF.